Listed here are 12 T cell receptor beta chains from one sample, sequenced in a study of T cell repertoires in cytomegalovirus infection. TCRdb re-analysed the reads in MiXCR, keeping a single row per CDR3 protein. Of fewer than 700,000 distinct CDR3 sequences listed, roughly 24% are singletons. The sample was CD8+ T cells from PBMCs. These receptors all come from a human donor in good health (CMV status not recorded). Some clones in this sample may be carry-over from other donors' samples.

This clonotype has at least ten counts. The chain couples TRBV28 to TRBJ2-7; TRBD1 agrees at 8 bases. Trimming at V came to 6 bases and at J to 7 bases, leaving 8 bases not matched to a gene. This CDR3 comprises 13 residues. Germline CDR1 and CDR2: MDHEN and SYDVKM. CDR3: CASSRTGSPEQYV. In DNA form, the CDR3 reads TGTGCCAGCAGCAGGACAGGGTCCCCGGAGCAGTACGTC.

This clonotype has a handful of counts. The chain joins TRBV12-3 or TRBV12-4 to TRBJ2-3; 9 bases are shared with TRBD2. The CDR3 runs to 15 residues. The junction had 7 bases not matched to a gene; V was cut back by 7 bases and J by 2 bases. In DNA form, the CDR3 reads TGTGCCAGCATCCCCAGCGGGGGGTTCACAGATACGCAGTATTTT. This translates into CASIPSGGFTDTQYF.

The chain's CDR3 is CSVEAGYTF. In DNA form, the CDR3 reads TGCAGCGTTGAGGCTGGCTACACCTTC. The chain links TRBV29-1 to TRBJ1-2, with unresolved D. CDR1 is SQVTM and CDR2 is ANQGSEA in the germline V gene. The ends were cut back, 3 bases at V and 7 bases at J, with 3 bases in the middle. The CDR3 consists of 9 residues.

This clonotype came up many times. The V and J genes are TRBV7-2 and TRBJ1-1; D might be TRBD1 (5 bases). Per germline, CDR1 SGHTA and CDR2 FQGNSA. The ends were cut back, 0 bases at V and 4 bases at J, with 9 bases in the middle. The CDR3 is made up of 14 amino acids. CDR3 protein: CASSLARGGTEAFF. CDR3 coding DNA: TGTGCCAGCAGCTTAGCGAGGGGTGGCACTGAAGCTTTCTTT. The full variable domain, in which reference TRBV7-2 and TRBJ1-1 provide the parts outside the CDR3, is GAGVSQSPSNKVTEKGKDVELRCDPISGHTALYWYRQSLGQGLEFLIYFQGNSAPDKSGLPSDRFSAERTGGSVSTLTIQRTQQEDSAVYLCASSLARGGTEAFFGQGTRLTVV.

This sequence joins TRBV6-2 or TRBV6-3 and TRBJ2-1; no definite D call. This CDR3 spans 14 amino acids. Trimming stripped 4 bases from V and 0 bases from J, with 7 bases between. Per germline, CDR1 MNHEY and CDR2 SVGEGT. CDR3 residues: CASSSLNSYNEQFF. CDR3 nucleotide sequence: TGTGCCAGCAGTTCACTGAACTCCTACAATGAGCAGTTCTTC.

This clonotype has a count of ten or more. CDR3 amino acids: CASSPVGTSGGTDTQYF. CDR3 sequence (DNA): TGTGCCAGCAGCCCCGTCGGGACTAGCGGCGGCACAGATACGCAGTATTTT. The genes are TRBV2 and TRBJ2-3; 11 bases align to TRBD2. The CDR3 runs 17 residues. V shed 6 bases, J shed 1 base, and the junction held 9 bases outside the gene matches. Germline loops: CDR1 SNHLY, CDR2 FYNNEI.

This chain joins TRBV5-4 and TRBJ1-4, with no clear D. The germline CDR1 and CDR2 sequences are SGHNT and YYREEE (reference sequence). This CDR3 contains 13 residues. V lost 4 bases and J lost 6, with 10 bases in between. CDR3 nucleotide sequence: TGTGCCAGCAGCCCCGACACGGATGAAAAACTGTTTTTT. Amino acids: CASSPDTDEKLFF. The whole variable domain, remainder taken from reference TRBV5-4 and TRBJ1-4, is ETGVTQSPTHLIKTRGQQVTLRCSSQSGHNTVSWYQQALGQGPQFIFQYYREEENGRGNFPPRFSGLQFPNYSSELNVNALELDDSALYLCASSPDTDEKLFFGSGTQLSVL.

This clonotype was detected only a few times. The J gene is TRBJ2-6, the V gene TRBV28; the D is unclear. CDR3 length: 15 amino acids. The germline CDR1 and CDR2 sequences are MDHEN and SYDVKM. Trimming cost V 0 bases and J 0 bases, with 3 bases left between them. CDR3 protein: CASSLWYSGANVLTF. For the CDR3, the DNA is TGTGCCAGCAGTTTATGGTACTCTGGGGCCAACGTCCTGACTTTC.

This clonotype showed up many times. This rearrangement joins TRBV7-8 to TRBJ2-6; either TRBD1 or TRBD2 may supply D (6 bases each). The CDR3 has 17 amino acids. Trimming took 8 bases from V and 1 from J, leaving 18 bases between them. Per the germline V gene, CDR1 is SGHVS and CDR2 is FQNEAQ. The CDR3 DNA reads as TGTGCCAGCTTGGGACAAAGAGGACTATCTGGGGCCAACGTCCTGACTTTC. Translating it yields CASLGQRGLSGANVLTF.

This clonotype was counted only a few times. This chain connects TRBV27 to TRBJ1-1, with 8 bases lining up with TRBD1. The germline V gene encodes CDR1 MNHEY and CDR2 SMNVEV (reference sequence). J was trimmed by 0 bases and V by 5 bases; bases with no gene match: 2. The CDR3 extends over 14 amino acids. CDR3: CASSQGAMNTEAFF. The CDR3 nucleotides are TGTGCCAGCAGTCAGGGGGCCATGAACACTGAAGCTTTCTTT.

This clonotype turned up a few times. CDR3 sequence reads: CASSYSRQGGQPQHF. The DNA for the CDR3 is TGTGCCAGCAGTTACTCCAGACAGGGTGGTCAGCCCCAGCATTTT. V gene TRBV6-2 or TRBV6-3 combines with J gene TRBJ1-5; 7 bases are shared with TRBD1. V was clipped by 0 bases and J by 6 bases; unmatched bases: 5. The CDR3 is 15 amino acids. Germline V CDR1 and CDR2: MNHEY, SVGEGT.

This clonotype was seen only a few times. The chain couples TRBV6-5 to TRBJ2-5; 7 positions agree with TRBD2. Germline CDR1 is MNHEY and CDR2 is SVGAGI. CDR3 length equals 15 residues. V lost 1 base to trimming and J lost 5 bases; unmatched junction nucleotides: 7. CDR3 protein: CASSYWGGVKETQYF. DNA of the CDR3: TGTGCCAGCAGTTACTGGGGGGGGGTTAAGGAGACCCAGTACTTC.